This T cell receptor (beta chain) was captured in a study of T cells in Graves' hyperthyroidism and ophthalmopathy. Amplified regions were TCR beta CDR3 sequences from RNA transcripts. The TCR CDR3 first-round RT-PCR relied on the HTBI primer set. TCRdb fed the multiplex PCR reads into MiXCR, producing one record per CDR3 protein. The data hold 300,000 to 450,000 distinct CDR3 sequences, with around 14% observed a single time. The CDR3 runs 15 residues. CDR1 and CDR2 (germline): ENHRY, SYGVKD. V was clipped by 0 bases and J by 6 bases, with 13 bases between them. Patients aged 18 to 65 with hyperthyroidism were newly diagnosed, with duration under 2 months. Cells are PBMCs isolated from about 10 ml of fresh blood.

The rearrangement uses TRBV10-3 and TRBJ2-3, with D maybe TRBD1 (5 bases). The source is a woman under 30 with Graves' hyperthyroidism. The material sequenced was blood. DNA of the CDR3: TGTGCCATCAGTGAGTCGGTCCTCAAGGGGGATACGCAGTATTTT. It specifies CAISESVLKGDTQYF.